The 23 T cell receptor beta chains reported below all come from one sample, sequenced in a study of post-analysis software for immune sequencing data. These receptors lack a known antigen. The TCR beta cDNA libraries carried unique molecular identifiers. MiXCR was run by TCRdb on the PCR reads, yielding one entry per CDR3 protein. The sample consists of approximately 690,000 distinct CDR3 sequences, more than 50% of them appearing once. General study results and limits: Several TRBV segments were more frequent in patients than controls; TRBV5-6, TRBV5-1 and TRBV20-1 belonged to this group.

Sequencing was done on a sample of blood. The receptors originated from a girl aged 2 to 10 with multiple sclerosis.

The chain's CDR3 is CASSFLTGGGYTF. In DNA, the CDR3 is TGTGCCAGCAGCTTCTTGACAGGGGGCGGCTACACCTTC. This sequence joins TRBV7-2 and TRBJ1-2; 10 bases map to TRBD1. The CDR3 consists of 13 residues. V shed 3 bases, J shed 8 bases, and the junction held 3 bases outside the gene matches. CDR1 is SGHTA, CDR2 FQGNSA, per germline. The full variable domain, with the rest looked up from reference TRBV7-2 and TRBJ1-2, is GAGVSQSPSNKVTEKGKDVELRCDPISGHTALYWYRQSLGQGLEFLIYFQGNSAPDKSGLPSDRFSAERTGGSVSTLTIQRTQQEDSAVYLCASSFLTGGGYTFGSGTRLTVV.

V gene TRBV5-1 combines with J gene TRBJ1-2; D possibly corresponds to TRBD1 (5 bases). This CDR3 is 14 amino acids long. Germline V lookup: CDR1 SGHRS, CDR2 YFSETQ. V shed 0 bases and J shed 8 bases, with 14 bases lying between them. In DNA, the CDR3 is TGCGCCAGCAGCTTGGAGGGGCCCTCGGTGGGCTACACCTTC. Protein product: CASSLEGPSVGYTF.

This chain uses TRBV19 with TRBJ2-1; D perhaps matches TRBD1 (6 bases). Trimming stripped 6 bases from V and 10 bases from J, with 13 bases between. CDR3 size: 12 residues. CDR1 and CDR2 from the germline V gene are LNHDA and SQIVND (reference sequence). The CDR3 DNA is TGTGCCAGTAGCGAGGACAGCCGGGAGCAGTTCTTC. Amino acid sequence: CASSEDSREQFF.

J is TRBJ2-4 and V is TRBV6-5, with D possibly matching TRBD1 (7 bases). Deletions cut 0 bases from V and 8 bases from J, with 11 bases between. The CDR3 runs to 14 residues. From germline, CDR1 is MNHEY and CDR2 SVGAGI. The CDR3 sequence is CASSYSDREDIQYF. CDR3 coding DNA: TGTGCCAGCAGTTACTCAGACAGGGAGGACATTCAGTACTTC.

The rearrangement uses TRBV6-1 and TRBJ2-5; D possibly corresponds to TRBD2 (5 bases). CDR3 length equals 14 residues. V dropped 0 bases and J dropped 6 bases, with 11 bases sitting between them. From germline, CDR1 is MNHNS and CDR2 SASEGT. CDR3 DNA sequence: TGTGCCAGCAGTGAAGCTCGGAGCGGTCAGACCCAGTACTTC. Its translation is CASSEARSGQTQYF.

The V and J genes are TRBV7-8 and TRBJ1-2; D ambiguous. CDR1 and CDR2 from the germline V gene are SGHVS and FQNEAQ. Deletions cut 0 bases from V and 5 bases from J, with 16 bases between. The CDR3 totals 16 residues. The DNA of the CDR3 is TGTGCCAGCAGCTTAGCGCGTATCAGCCAGCCTTATGGCTACACCTTC. This encodes CASSLARISQPYGYTF.

The gene calls are TRBV12-3 or TRBV12-4 and TRBJ1-2, with TRBD1 as a possible D gene (5 bases). This CDR3 comprises 15 residues. Trimming cost V 6 bases and J 4 bases, with 18 bases left between them. CDR3 sequence: CASSLGRHRSYGYTF. The CDR3 DNA is TGTGCCAGCAGCCTGGGACGACACCGAAGCTATGGCTACACCTTC.

This clonotype came up once. The genes are TRBV5-1 and TRBJ2-3; D ambiguous. Trimming cost V 8 bases and J 2 bases, with 15 bases left between them. The germline V gene encodes CDR1 SGHRS and CDR2 YFSETQ. The CDR3 covers 14 residues. CDR3 nucleotides: TGCGCCAGTAACCCCGGTCCTGACACAGATACGCAGTATTTT. Translating it yields CASNPGPDTDTQYF.

The V gene is TRBV29-1, the J gene TRBJ1-1, with 10 positions matching TRBD1. With 5 bases clipped from V and 5 bases from J, the junction kept 5 bases outside the gene matches. Germline V gives CDR1 SQVTM, CDR2 ANQGSEA. This CDR3 has 13 amino acids. CDR3 sequence: CSVLTGGQTEAFF. The CDR3 DNA reads TGCAGCGTTCTGACAGGGGGCCAGACTGAAGCTTTCTTT.

The rearrangement joins TRBV20-1 to TRBJ2-1; TRBD2 aligns across 13 bases. V lost 4 bases and J lost 9; bases outside the gene matches: 12. Germline CDR1 reads DFQATT; CDR2 reads SNEGSKA (reference sequence). This CDR3 contains 16 residues. CDR3: CSATDRLAGGSGEQFF. The CDR3 DNA is TGCAGTGCTACCGACAGACTAGCGGGAGGTAGTGGTGAGCAGTTCTTC.

V is TRBV12-3 or TRBV12-4 and J is TRBJ1-1, with 7 bases identical to TRBD1. V lost 4 bases to trimming and J lost 5 bases; unmatched junction nucleotides: 7. The CDR3 runs to 14 residues. The CDR3 here is CASSYQGGLTEAFF. The CDR3, as DNA: TGTGCCAGCAGTTACCAAGGGGGCTTAACTGAAGCTTTCTTT.

This clonotype was counted only a few times. The chain is built from TRBV30 and TRBJ1-2; D ambiguous. The CDR3 has 13 residues. The V gene lost 1 base and the J gene lost 5 bases, with 11 bases spanning the gap. Germline CDR1 is GTSNPN and CDR2 is SVGIG (reference sequence). Here the CDR3 DNA reads TGTGCCTGGAGTGATGCAATTTTTTATGGCTACACCTTC. Encoded protein: CAWSDAIFYGYTF.

V is TRBV7-6 and J is TRBJ2-1; D is uncertain. This CDR3 region has 13 residues. CDR1 SGHVS and CDR2 FNYEAQ come from the germline V gene. Trimming cost V 1 base and J 9 bases, with 10 bases left between them. For the CDR3, the DNA is TGTGCCAGCAGCTTAGGTCAGCTGAGTGAGCAGTTCTTC. Protein sequence: CASSLGQLSEQFF.

This clonotype was seen more than once but under ten times. This CDR3 reads CAIRLGQGQETQYF. In DNA form, the CDR3 reads TGTGCCATCAGGCTGGGACAGGGGCAAGAGACCCAGTACTTC. The chain links TRBV10-3 to TRBJ2-5; 10 bases are a match to TRBD1. Trimming at V came to 6 bases and at J to 2 bases, leaving 3 bases not matched to a gene. Per the germline V gene, CDR1 is ENHRY and CDR2 is SYGVKD. This CDR3 is built from 14 residues.

The CDR3 spells CASSGDGRQGETQYF. In DNA form, the CDR3 reads TGTGCCAGCAGCGGCGATGGTCGACAGGGAGAGACCCAGTACTTC. The rearrangement uses TRBV7-2 and TRBJ2-5; 7 bases map to TRBD1. V was pared by 5 bases and J by 4 bases, with 10 bases of the junction left unmatched. The germline CDR1 and CDR2 sequences are SGHTA and FQGNSA. The CDR3 is made up of 15 amino acids.

This clonotype has just a few counts. This chain connects TRBV7-8 to TRBJ1-5, with 10 bases identical to TRBD1. From germline, CDR1 is SGHVS and CDR2 FQNEAQ. The CDR3 extends over 17 amino acids. The ends lost 2 bases at V and 2 bases at J; junction bases unmatched: 6. The CDR3 coding sequence is TGTGCCAGCAGCTTATTGAGGACAGGGGGTGGCAATCAGCCCCAGCATTTT. It specifies CASSLLRTGGGNQPQHF.

J is TRBJ1-2 and V is TRBV7-2; no definite D call. V lost 1 base, J lost 3 bases, and 6 bases lay in between. The germline gives CDR1 SGHTA, CDR2 FQGNSA. CDR3 length equals 13 residues. The DNA of the CDR3 is TGTGCCAGCAGCTTAGAACCGGACTATGGCTACACCTTC. It translates to CASSLEPDYGYTF.

This sequence joins TRBV27 and TRBJ1-6; 7 bases line up with TRBD1. Germline lookup yields CDR1 MNHEY and CDR2 SMNVEV (reference sequence). V shed 5 bases, J shed 15 bases, and the junction held 13 bases outside the gene matches. The CDR3 runs 14 residues. Here the CDR3 reads CASSPWTGVNNLHF. The DNA for the CDR3 is TGTGCCAGCAGTCCCTGGACAGGAGTTAATAACCTCCACTTT.

This clonotype was seen a handful of times. Here the CDR3 reads CASSPQGAAHEQYF. The CDR3 bases are TGTGCCAGCAGCCCTCAGGGGGCGGCCCACGAGCAGTACTTC. The chain has TRBV7-3 and TRBJ2-7, with 8 bases that match TRBD1. Germline lookup yields CDR1 SGHTA and CDR2 FQGTGA. J lost 5 bases, V lost 5 bases, and 8 bases had no gene match. CDR3 length: 14 amino acids.

This clonotype appeared once. The chain is built from TRBV10-3 and TRBJ2-1, with 10 bases that match TRBD2. CDR1 is ENHRY and CDR2 is SYGVKD in the germline V gene. V gave up 0 bases and J gave up 5 bases; unmatched junction bases: 10. This CDR3 is built from 18 residues. This chain's CDR3 is CAISESSGAGGGNNEQFF. CDR3 DNA: TGTGCCATCAGTGAGTCTTCTGGAGCGGGAGGGGGGAACAATGAGCAGTTCTTC.

The chain joins TRBV2 to TRBJ1-5; 10 bases match TRBD1. Germline CDR1 is SNHLY and CDR2 is FYNNEI. This CDR3 is built from 16 residues. The V segment lost 0 bases and the J segment 5 bases; nucleotides outside the gene matches: 4. CDR3 DNA sequence: TGTGCCAGCAGTGAAGCGCTTGGACAGGGGGATCAGCCCCAGCATTTT. Protein: CASSEALGQGDQPQHF.

V and J are TRBV7-9 and TRBJ1-1; possibly TRBD1 for D (5 bases). The CDR3 has 15 residues. V shed 2 bases and J shed 0 bases, with 10 bases lying between them. Germline CDR1 SEHNR, CDR2 FQNEAQ (reference sequence). The CDR3 sequence is CASSLMQGLNTEAFF. In DNA form, the CDR3 reads TGTGCCAGCAGCTTAATGCAGGGCTTGAACACTGAAGCTTTCTTT.

This clonotype was detected only a few times. V is TRBV5-1 and J is TRBJ2-1; 8 positions agree with TRBD2. Trimming at V came to 0 bases and at J to 7 bases, leaving 12 bases not matched to a gene. This CDR3 comprises 17 residues. CDR1 is SGHRS, CDR2 YFSETQ, per germline. DNA for the CDR3: TGCGCCAGCAGCTTGGAAACAGCGGGAGTTGGATCAAATGAGCAGTTCTTC. Its translation: CASSLETAGVGSNEQFF. Combining the CDR3 with reference TRBV5-1 and TRBJ2-1 gives the whole variable domain KAGVTQTPRYLIKTRGQQVTLSCSPISGHRSVSWYQQTPGQGLQFLFEYFSETQRNKGNFPGRFSGRQFSNSRSEMNVSTLELGDSALYLCASSLETAGVGSNEQFFGPGTRLTVL.